These 9 T cell receptor beta chains were sequenced from one sample in a study of cytomegalovirus exposure and HLA in healthy donors. Primers included in the PCR were 60 Vbeta and 13 Jbeta primers. The repertoire was sequenced with immunoSEQ multiplex PCR; TCRdb's copy has only in-frame clones and lacks some. The table shows around 70,000 clones, with around four fifths occurring only once. The sequenced material came from PBMCs. These receptors were collected from a girl aged 5 to 17 in good health and CMV-seropositive.

CDR3 residues: CASSRDPGTSGGEQYF. DNA for the CDR3: TGTGCCAGCAGCCGAGACCCCGGGACTAGCGGGGGCGAGCAGTATTTT. The V gene is TRBV28, the J gene TRBJ2-3, with 14 bases lining up with TRBD2. The trim removed 6 bases at V and 11 bases at J, leaving 13 bases unmatched. The CDR3 loop spans 16 amino acids. Germline V CDR1 and CDR2: MDHEN, SYDVKM.

This chain connects TRBV15 to TRBJ1-4, with 10 bases aligning to TRBD1. J gave up 8 bases and V 0 bases, and 3 bases lay outside the gene matches. The V gene's germline CDR1 is LNHNV and CDR2 YYDKDF (reference sequence). The CDR3 covers 15 residues. This chain's CDR3 is CATSRDVDRGEKLFF. CDR3 DNA: TGTGCCACCAGCAGAGATGTGGACAGGGGGGAAAAACTGTTTTTT.

The rearrangement uses TRBV2 and TRBJ1-3; 9 positions match TRBD1. This CDR3 has 16 residues. Germline values: CDR1 SNHLY, CDR2 FYNNEI. V lost 7 bases and J lost 1; bases outside the gene matches: 8. Written as DNA, the CDR3 is TGTGCCAGCAATTCACAGGGGGCGCGGTCTGGAAACACCATATATTTT. Encoded protein: CASNSQGARSGNTIYF. Filled out from reference TRBV2 and TRBJ1-3, the complete variable domain reads EPEVTQTPSHQVTQMGQEVILRCVPISNHLYFYWYRQILGQKVEFLVSFYNNEISEKSEIFDDQFSVERPDGSNFTLKIRSTKLEDSAMYFCASNSQGARSGNTIYFGEGSWLTVV.

The CDR3 loop is CASSHRWTGSIYEQYF. The DNA for the CDR3 is TGCGCCAGCAGCCACAGATGGACAGGGTCCATCTACGAGCAGTACTTC. V usage is TRBV4-3 and J usage is TRBJ2-7, with TRBD1 matching 8 bases. With 3 bases clipped from V and 3 bases from J, the junction kept 10 bases outside the gene matches. Germline lookup yields CDR1 LGHNA and CDR2 YSLEER. CDR3 length: 16 amino acids.

This sequence joins TRBV2 and TRBJ2-3, with 10 bases matching TRBD2. This CDR3 spans 18 amino acids. Germline values: CDR1 SNHLY, CDR2 FYNNEI. J lost 2 bases, V lost 9 bases, and 17 bases had no gene match. This CDR3 is CASPHRSGTSAHTDTQYF. The CDR3 DNA reads as TGTGCCAGTCCTCATCGATCCGGGACTAGCGCCCACACAGATACGCAGTATTTT.

This clone was seen only a few times. The DNA for the CDR3 is TGCGCCAGCAGCCAAGCGGGACAGGGGGGCTACAATGAGCAGTTCTTC. It codes for CASSQAGQGGYNEQFF. The gene calls are TRBV4-1 and TRBJ2-1; 11 nucleotides agree with TRBD1. CDR1 is MGHRA, CDR2 YSYEKL, per germline. The CDR3 consists of 16 residues. With V trimmed by 1 base and J by 3 bases, 2 bases remained unmatched.

The chain employs TRBV5-4 and TRBJ1-3; TRBD1 matches at 10 bases. This CDR3 comprises 16 residues. In germline, CDR1 is SGHNT, CDR2 YYREEE (reference sequence). Trimming at V came to 0 bases and at J to 4 bases, leaving 4 bases not matched to a gene. The CDR3: CASSLVDRGQGNTIYF. The CDR3 DNA follows: TGTGCCAGCAGCTTGGTTGACAGGGGGCAGGGAAACACCATATATTTT.

This clone showed up just a few times. The gene calls are TRBV6-1 and TRBJ2-2; weak D call: TRBD1 (5 bases). Germline lookup yields CDR1 MNHNS and CDR2 SASEGT. Deletions cut 4 bases from V and 6 bases from J, with 15 bases between. The CDR3 is 15 amino acids. The CDR3 region is CASSVSPQVSGELFF. CDR3 in DNA: TGTGCCAGCAGTGTAAGCCCACAGGTATCCGGGGAGCTGTTTTTT.

The V and J genes are TRBV2 and TRBJ1-1; D remains ambiguous. V lost 8 bases, J lost 0 bases, and 16 bases lay in between. The germline V gene encodes CDR1 SNHLY and CDR2 FYNNEI. The CDR3 runs to 15 residues. The DNA of the CDR3 is TGTGCCAGCGTACGCCGGGGAGTATTGAACACTGAAGCTTTCTTT. Its protein product is CASVRRGVLNTEAFF.